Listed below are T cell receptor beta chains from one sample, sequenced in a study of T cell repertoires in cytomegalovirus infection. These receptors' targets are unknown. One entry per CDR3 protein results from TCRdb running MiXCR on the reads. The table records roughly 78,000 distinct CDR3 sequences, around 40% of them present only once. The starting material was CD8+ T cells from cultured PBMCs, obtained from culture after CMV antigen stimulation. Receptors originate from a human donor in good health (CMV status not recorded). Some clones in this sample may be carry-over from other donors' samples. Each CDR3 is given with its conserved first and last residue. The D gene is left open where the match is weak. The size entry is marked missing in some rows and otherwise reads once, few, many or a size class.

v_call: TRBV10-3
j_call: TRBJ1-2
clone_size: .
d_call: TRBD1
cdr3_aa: CAISDPGYRGQNGYTF
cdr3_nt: TGTGCCATCAGCGATCCCGGTTACAGGGGGCAGAATGGCTACACCTTC

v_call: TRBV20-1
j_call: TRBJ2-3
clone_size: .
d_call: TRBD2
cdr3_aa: CSANRGTSGGRDTQYF
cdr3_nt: TGCAGTGCCAACCGGGGGACTAGCGGGGGGAGGGATACGCAGTATTTT

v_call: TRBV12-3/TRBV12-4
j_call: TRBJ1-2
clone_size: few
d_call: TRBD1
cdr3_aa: CASSLTGYGYTF
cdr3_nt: TGTGCCAGCAGTCTGACAGGGTATGGCTACACCTTC

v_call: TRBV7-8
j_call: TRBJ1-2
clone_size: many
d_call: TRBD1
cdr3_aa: CASSLGTGGNYGYTF
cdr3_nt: TGTGCCAGCAGCTTAGGTACAGGGGGAAACTATGGCTACACCTTC

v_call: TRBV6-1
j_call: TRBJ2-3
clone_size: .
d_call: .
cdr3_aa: CASSESLARSTDTQYF
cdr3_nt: TGTGCCAGCAGTGAATCATTAGCGAGGAGCACAGATACGCAGTATTTT

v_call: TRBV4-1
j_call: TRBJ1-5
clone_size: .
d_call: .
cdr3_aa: CASSQAYGRGNQPQHF
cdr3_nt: TGCGCCAGCAGCCAAGCCTACGGCCGGGGGAATCAGCCCCAGCATTTT

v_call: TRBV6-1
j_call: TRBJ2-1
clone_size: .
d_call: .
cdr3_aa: CASAPGVLGNEQFF
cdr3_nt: TGTGCCAGCGCCCCGGGGGTTCTTGGCAATGAGCAGTTCTTC

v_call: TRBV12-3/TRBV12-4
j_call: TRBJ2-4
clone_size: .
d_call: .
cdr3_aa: CASRSQGSKNIQYF
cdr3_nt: TGTGCCAGCAGATCTCAGGGATCCAAAAACATTCAGTACTTC

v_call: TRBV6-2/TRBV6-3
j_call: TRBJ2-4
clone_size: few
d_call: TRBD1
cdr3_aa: CASRPDRASSNAKNIQYF
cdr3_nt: TGTGCCAGCAGGCCCGACAGGGCATCCTCTAATGCCAAAAACATTCAGTACTTC

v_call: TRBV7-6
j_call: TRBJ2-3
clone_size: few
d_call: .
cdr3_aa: CASSWFGSTDTQYF
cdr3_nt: TGTGCCAGCAGCTGGTTCGGGAGCACAGATACGCAGTATTTT

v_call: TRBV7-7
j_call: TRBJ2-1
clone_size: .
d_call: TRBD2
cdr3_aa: CASSFTSGDNEQFF
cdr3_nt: TGTGCTAGCAGCTTTACTAGCGGAGACAATGAGCAGTTCTTC

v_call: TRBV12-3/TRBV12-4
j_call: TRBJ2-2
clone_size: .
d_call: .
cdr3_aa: CASSWASPTGELFF
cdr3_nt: TGTGCCAGCAGTTGGGCCAGCCCAACCGGGGAGCTGTTTTTT

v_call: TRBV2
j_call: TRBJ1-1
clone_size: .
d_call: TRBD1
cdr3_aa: CASRDRGNTEAFF
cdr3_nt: TGTGCCAGCAGGGACAGGGGTAACACTGAAGCTTTCTTT

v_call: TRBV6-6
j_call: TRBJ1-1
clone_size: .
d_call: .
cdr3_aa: CATSSRAGDTEAFF
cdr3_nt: TGTGCCACCTCTTCCCGAGCAGGGGACACTGAAGCTTTCTTT

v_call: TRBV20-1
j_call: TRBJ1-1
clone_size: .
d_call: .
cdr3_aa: CSAEDPPKAFF
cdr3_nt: TGCAGTGCTGAAGACCCCCCCAAGGCTTTCTTT

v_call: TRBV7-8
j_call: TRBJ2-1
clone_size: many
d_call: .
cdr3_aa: CASSPRLTGQRSSYNEQFF
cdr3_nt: TGTGCCAGCAGCCCAAGGCTTACGGGACAACGGAGCTCCTACAATGAGCAGTTCTTC

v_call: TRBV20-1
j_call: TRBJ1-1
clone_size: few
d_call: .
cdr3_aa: CSAEGGNTEAFF
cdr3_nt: TGCAGTGCAGAGGGGGGGAACACTGAAGCTTTCTTT

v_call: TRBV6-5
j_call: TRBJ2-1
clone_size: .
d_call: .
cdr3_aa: CASSYAPGNRDNEQFF
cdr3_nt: TGTGCCAGCAGTTACGCTCCGGGGAATAGGGACAATGAGCAGTTCTTC

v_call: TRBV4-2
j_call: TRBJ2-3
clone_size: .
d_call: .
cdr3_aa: CASSQGLPPTDTQYF
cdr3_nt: TGTGCCAGCAGCCAAGGACTACCACCCACAGATACGCAGTATTTT

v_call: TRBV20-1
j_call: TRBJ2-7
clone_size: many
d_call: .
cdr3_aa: CSARGTADYEQYF
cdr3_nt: TGCAGTGCTAGAGGGACTGCTGACTACGAGCAGTACTTC

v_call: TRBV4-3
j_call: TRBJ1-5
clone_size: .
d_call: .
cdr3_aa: CASSQDLMEGATPQHF
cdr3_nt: TGCGCCAGCAGCCAAGATTTAATGGAGGGTGCAACGCCCCAGCATTTT

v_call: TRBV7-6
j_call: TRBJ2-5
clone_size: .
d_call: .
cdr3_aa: CASSHPRVQETQYF
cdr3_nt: TGTGCCAGCAGCCATCCCAGGGTCCAAGAGACCCAGTACTTC

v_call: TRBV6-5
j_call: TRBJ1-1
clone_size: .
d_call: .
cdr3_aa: CAAGSEAFF
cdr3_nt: TGTGCCGCGGGGAGTGAAGCTTTCTTT

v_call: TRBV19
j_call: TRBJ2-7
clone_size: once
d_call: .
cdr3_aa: CASSPQGPSYEQYF
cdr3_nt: TGTGCCAGTAGTCCTCAGGGACCCTCCTACGAGCAGTACTTC

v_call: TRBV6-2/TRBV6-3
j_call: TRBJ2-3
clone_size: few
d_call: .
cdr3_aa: CASRLADTQYF
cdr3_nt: TGTGCCAGCAGACTAGCAGATACGCAGTATTTT

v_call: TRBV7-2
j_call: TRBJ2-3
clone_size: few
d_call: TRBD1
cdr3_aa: CASSARGQGTDTQYF
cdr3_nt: TGTGCCAGCAGCGCCCGGGGACAGGGCACAGATACGCAGTATTTT

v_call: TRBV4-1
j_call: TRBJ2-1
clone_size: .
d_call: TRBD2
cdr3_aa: CASSQDPGSGGSGNEQFF
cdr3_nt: TGCGCCAGCAGCCAAGACCCCGGTTCTGGGGGTAGCGGGAATGAGCAGTTCTTC

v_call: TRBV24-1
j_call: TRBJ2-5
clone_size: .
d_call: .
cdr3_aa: CATSDLASGSQYF
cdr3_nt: TGTGCCACCAGTGATTTAGCCAGCGGGTCCCAGTACTTC

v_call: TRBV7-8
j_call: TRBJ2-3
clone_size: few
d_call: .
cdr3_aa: CASSVTLGGARVTDTQYF
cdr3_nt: TGTGCCAGCAGCGTAACCCTGGGGGGGGCGAGGGTCACAGATACGCAGTATTTT

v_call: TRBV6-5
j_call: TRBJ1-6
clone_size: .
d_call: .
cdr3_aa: CASSKPAQSSYNSPLHF
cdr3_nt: TGTGCCAGCAGTAAGCCCGCTCAGAGCTCCTATAATTCACCCCTCCACTTT

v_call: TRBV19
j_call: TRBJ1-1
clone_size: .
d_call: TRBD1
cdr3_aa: CASSIKGQRKNTEAFF
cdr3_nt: TGTGCCAGTAGTATTAAGGGACAGAGAAAGAACACTGAAGCTTTCTTT

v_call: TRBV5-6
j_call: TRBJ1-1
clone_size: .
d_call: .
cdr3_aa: CASSLAWGEGRVFLVTEAFF
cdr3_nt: TGTGCCAGCAGCTTGGCCTGGGGAGAGGGGCGCGTATTTCTAGTCACTGAAGCTTTCTTT

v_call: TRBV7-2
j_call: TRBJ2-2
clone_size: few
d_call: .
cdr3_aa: CASSPGQTRELFF
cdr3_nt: TGTGCCAGCAGCCCCGGACAGACCAGGGAGCTGTTTTTT

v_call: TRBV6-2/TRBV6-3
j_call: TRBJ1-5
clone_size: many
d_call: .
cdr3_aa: CASRRTYPQDQPQHF
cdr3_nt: TGTGCCAGCAGACGAACCTACCCACAGGATCAGCCCCAGCATTTT

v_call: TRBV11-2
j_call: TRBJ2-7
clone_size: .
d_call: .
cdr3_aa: CASSLDPGNLDEQYF
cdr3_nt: TGTGCCAGCAGTTTAGACCCGGGAAACTTGGACGAGCAGTACTTC

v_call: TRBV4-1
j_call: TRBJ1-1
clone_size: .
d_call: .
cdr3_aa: CASSQYLRSSNTEAFF
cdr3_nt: TGCGCCAGCAGCCAATACCTCAGGAGCTCGAACACTGAAGCTTTCTTT

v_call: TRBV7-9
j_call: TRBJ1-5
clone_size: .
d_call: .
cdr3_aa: CASGRNQPQHF
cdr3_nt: TGTGCCAGTGGCCGCAATCAGCCCCAGCATTTT

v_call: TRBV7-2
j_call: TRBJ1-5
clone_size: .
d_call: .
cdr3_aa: CASSLDSSPGGGPQHF
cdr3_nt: TGTGCCAGCAGCTTAGATAGTTCCCCGGGGGGTGGGCCCCAGCATTTT

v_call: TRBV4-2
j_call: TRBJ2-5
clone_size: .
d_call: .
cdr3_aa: CASSQDPFSVGGETQYF
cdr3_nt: TGTGCCAGCAGCCAAGATCCCTTTAGCGTTGGTGGGGAGACCCAGTACTTC

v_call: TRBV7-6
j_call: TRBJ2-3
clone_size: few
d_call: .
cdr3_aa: CASSPPGGTDTQYF
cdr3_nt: TGTGCCAGCAGCCCTCCAGGGGGCACAGATACGCAGTATTTT

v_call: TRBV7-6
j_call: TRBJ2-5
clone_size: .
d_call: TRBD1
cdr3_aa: CASSSRQGEEETQYF
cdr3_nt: TGTGCCAGCAGCTCGAGACAGGGAGAGGAAGAGACCCAGTACTTC

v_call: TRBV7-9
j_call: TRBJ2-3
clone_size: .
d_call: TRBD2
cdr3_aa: CASSFGLDSDTQYF
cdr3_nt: TGTGCCAGCAGCTTTGGACTAGATTCTGATACGCAGTATTTT

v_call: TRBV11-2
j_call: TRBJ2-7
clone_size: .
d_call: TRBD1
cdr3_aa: CASSFGTGGAGQYF
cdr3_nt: TGTGCCAGCAGCTTCGGGACAGGGGGCGCCGGGCAGTACTTC

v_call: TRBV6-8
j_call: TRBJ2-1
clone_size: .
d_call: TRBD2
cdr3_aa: CASSSGATSYNEQFF
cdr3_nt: TGTGCCAGCAGTAGCGGGGCCACATCCTACAATGAGCAGTTCTTC

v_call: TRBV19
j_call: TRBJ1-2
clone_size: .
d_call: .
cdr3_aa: CASTTPGRTQGTF
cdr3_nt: TGTGCCAGTACCACGCCCGGCAGAACCCAGGGCACCTTC

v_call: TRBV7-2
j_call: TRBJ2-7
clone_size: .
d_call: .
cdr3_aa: CASSLAEDSYEQYF
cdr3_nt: TGTGCCAGCAGCTTAGCCGAGGACTCCTACGAGCAGTACTTC

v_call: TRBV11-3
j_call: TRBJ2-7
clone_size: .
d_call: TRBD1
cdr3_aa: CASSYGDRITELNSYEQYF
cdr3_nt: TGTGCCAGCAGCTATGGGGACAGGATTACTGAACTCAACTCCTACGAGCAGTACTTC

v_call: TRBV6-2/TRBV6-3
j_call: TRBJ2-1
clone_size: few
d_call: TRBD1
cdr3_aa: CASSLGQGAPNEQFF
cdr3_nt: TGTGCCAGCAGTCTGGGACAGGGGGCCCCCAATGAGCAGTTCTTC

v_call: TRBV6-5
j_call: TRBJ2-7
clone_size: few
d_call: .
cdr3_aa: CASSYFGGPYEQYF
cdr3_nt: TGTGCCAGCAGTTACTTTGGGGGACCCTACGAGCAGTACTTC

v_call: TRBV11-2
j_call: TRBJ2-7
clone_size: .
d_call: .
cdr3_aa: CASSLVPGGTVYEQYF
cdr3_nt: TGTGCCAGCAGCTTAGTACCCGGCGGGACAGTCTACGAGCAGTACTTC

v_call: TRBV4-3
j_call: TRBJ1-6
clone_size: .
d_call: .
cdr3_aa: CASSQDQAFGGASSYNSPLHF
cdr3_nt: TGCGCCAGCAGCCAAGATCAGGCTTTTGGAGGAGCGAGCTCCTATAATTCACCCCTCCACTTT

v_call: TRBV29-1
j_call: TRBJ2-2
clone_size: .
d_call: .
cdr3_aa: CSVEQGVTGELFF
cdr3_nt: TGCAGCGTTGAACAGGGCGTCACCGGGGAGCTGTTTTTT

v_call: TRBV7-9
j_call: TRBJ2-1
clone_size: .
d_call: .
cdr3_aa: CASSLRGLAYNEQFF
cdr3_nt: TGTGCCAGCAGCTTACGGGGGCTGGCTTACAATGAGCAGTTCTTC

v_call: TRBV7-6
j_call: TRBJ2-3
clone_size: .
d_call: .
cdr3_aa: CASSLIGGNSGDTQYF
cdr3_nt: TGTGCCAGCAGCTTAATTGGGGGGAACTCCGGAGATACGCAGTATTTT

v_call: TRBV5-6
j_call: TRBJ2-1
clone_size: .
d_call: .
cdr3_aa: CASSLVELYNEQFF
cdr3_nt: TGTGCCAGCAGCTTGGTGGAGCTCTACAATGAGCAGTTCTTC